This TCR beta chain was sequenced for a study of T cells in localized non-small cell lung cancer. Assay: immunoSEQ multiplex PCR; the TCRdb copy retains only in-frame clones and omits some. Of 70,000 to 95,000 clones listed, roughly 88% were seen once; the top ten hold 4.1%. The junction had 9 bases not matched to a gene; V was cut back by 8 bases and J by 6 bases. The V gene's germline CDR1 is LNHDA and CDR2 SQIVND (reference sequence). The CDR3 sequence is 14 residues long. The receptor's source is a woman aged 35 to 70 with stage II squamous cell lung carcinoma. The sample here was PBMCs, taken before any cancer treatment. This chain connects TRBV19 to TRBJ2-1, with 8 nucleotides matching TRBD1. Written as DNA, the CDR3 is TGTGCCAGTCGGGACAGGCGGATCTCCAATGAGCAGTTCTTC. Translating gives CASRDRRISNEQFF.